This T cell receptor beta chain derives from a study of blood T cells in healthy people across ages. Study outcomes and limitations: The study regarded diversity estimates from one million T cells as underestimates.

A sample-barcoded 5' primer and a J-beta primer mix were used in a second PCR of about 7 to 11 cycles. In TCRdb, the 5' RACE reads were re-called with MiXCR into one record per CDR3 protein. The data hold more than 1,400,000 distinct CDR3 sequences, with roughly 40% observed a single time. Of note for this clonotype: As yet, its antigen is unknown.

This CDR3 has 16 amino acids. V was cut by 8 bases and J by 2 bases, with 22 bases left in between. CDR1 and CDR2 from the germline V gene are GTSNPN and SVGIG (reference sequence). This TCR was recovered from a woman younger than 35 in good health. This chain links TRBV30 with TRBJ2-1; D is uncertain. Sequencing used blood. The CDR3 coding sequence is TGTGCCAACGTTACTCATCCCAGGCGCGCCTACAATGAGCAGTTCTTC. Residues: CANVTHPRRAYNEQFF. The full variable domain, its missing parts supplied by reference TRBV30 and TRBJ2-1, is SQTIHQWPATLVQPVGSPLSLECTVEGTSNPNLYWYRQAAGRGLQLLFYSVGIGQISSEVPQNLSASRPQDRQFILSSKKLLLSDSGFYLCANVTHPRRAYNEQFFGPGTRLTVL.